The rows below give T cell receptor beta chains drawn from one sample of a study of cytomegalovirus exposure and HLA in healthy donors. This table comes from immunoSEQ multiplex PCR, and its TCRdb copy is limited to in-frame clones, with some not included. Of 150,000 to 180,000 clones in the sample, roughly 80% were seen once. The sample was PBMCs. These receptors all stem from a woman aged 40 to 49 in good health and CMV-seronegative. Each CDR3 is given with its conserved first and last residue. The D gene is left open where the match is weak.

d_call,v_call,cdr3_aa
TRBD1,TRBV9,CASSVLDRSNTEAFF
-,TRBV25-1,CASSAEGKGNQPQHF
TRBD2,TRBV7-9,CASSLAEAGDITDTQYF
TRBD1,TRBV6-5,CASTYGDSSYEQYF
-,TRBV27,CASSPTTGLSMNTEAFF
-,TRBV13,CASSLGSGRTSEAFF
TRBD1,TRBV7-7,CASSLAPGQASGGTGELFF
TRBD2,TRBV2,CASKRETYEQYF
-,TRBV7-6,CASSQLWSTEAFF
-,TRBV6-1,CASSEAEASGNTIYF
-,TRBV10-2,CASSPGNTEAFF
TRBD1,TRBV5-1,CASSFQGDTDTQYF
-,TRBV7-7,CASSSRSPPGGAFF
-,TRBV5-1,CASSRGRGEGYTF
TRBD2,TRBV6-1,CASSEEPSGGNEQFF
-,TRBV5-1,CATRRTQETQYF
TRBD1,TRBV11-3,CASSLGQGSGEQYF
-,TRBV11-3,CASSGLAYNEQFF
TRBD2,TRBV5-4,CASSLEGGGAIETQYF
TRBD1,TRBV6-5,CASSSPRQGNEKLFF
TRBD1,TRBV19,CASSEQGAFTEAFF
-,TRBV9,CASSVGIANTGELFF
TRBD1,TRBV2,CASGTGTGKDQPQHF
-,TRBV7-2,CASSWGLVNTEAFF
TRBD2,TRBV5-1,CASSPPGSGPGMDTGELFF
TRBD1,TRBV5-6,CASSLPGQGSTDTQYF
-,TRBV28,CASSSQSVLVEKLFF
TRBD2,TRBV5-1,CASSPLGGLAGDNEQFF
-,TRBV27,CASSYSRATDTQYF
-,TRBV5-1,CASSPPGGGTDTQYF
-,TRBV2,CASSGVYGEQYF
TRBD2,TRBV7-2,CASSSSSGRGGIYEQYF
TRBD1,TRBV5-1,CASSRGQGVNTEAFF
-,TRBV10-3,CAISESSGIYGYTF
-,TRBV6-5,CASSYSWAFSYEQYF
TRBD1,TRBV6-1,CASRADRGRGQPQHF
-,TRBV7-2,CASSLVVGGDGYTF
TRBD1,TRBV4-1,CASSIHRGLGTEAFF
-,TRBV19,CASSGPGGGQKNTEAFF
TRBD1,TRBV29-1,CSVDGYRDSHTDTQYF
-,TRBV5-1,CASSLRPQFPEQFF
TRBD1,TRBV4-2,CASSPPGQGVYEQYF
TRBD1,TRBV29-1,CSITGQATAEAFF
-,TRBV6-5,CASISGCGCSYEQYF
-,TRBV5-6,CASSLPLEGDTQYF
-,TRBV4-1,CASSQVGAAGNTIYF
-,TRBV13,CASSFVTGVGVPTEAFF
-,TRBV5-1,CASSLVGGNEKLFF
-,TRBV6-6,CASSRFGQDSNQPQHF
-,TRBV11-2,CASSLQEGYTEAFF
TRBD2,TRBV10-3,CAIKASGSSDEQFF
TRBD1,TRBV10-3,CAISAQGAGGTEAFF
TRBD1,TRBV7-9,CASSNLGQVPSLYEQYF
TRBD2,TRBV11-3,CASSSQLAGGRNEQFF